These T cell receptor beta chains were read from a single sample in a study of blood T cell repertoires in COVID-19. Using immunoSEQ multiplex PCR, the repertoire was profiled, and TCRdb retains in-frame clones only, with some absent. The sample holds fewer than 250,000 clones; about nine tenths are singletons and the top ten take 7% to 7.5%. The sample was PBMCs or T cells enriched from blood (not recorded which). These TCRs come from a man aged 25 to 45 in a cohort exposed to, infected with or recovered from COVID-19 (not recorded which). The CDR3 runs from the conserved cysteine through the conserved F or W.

CDR3aa: CASSKGGGPDGGSTGELFF; v_gene: TRBV21-1
CDR3aa: CASSFYETQYF; v_gene: TRBV5-5
CDR3aa: CASSLGQSYNEQFF; v_gene: TRBV5-1
CDR3aa: CASSPPPYRDVVYEQYF; v_gene: TRBV28
CDR3aa: CASSLGAGARTDTQYF; v_gene: TRBV7-2
CDR3aa: CASSQDFGSRAKNIQYF; v_gene: TRBV3-1/TRBV3-2
CDR3aa: CASSLPRASGTSSSYEQYF; v_gene: TRBV7-7
CDR3aa: CASSIGTGNTEAFF; v_gene: TRBV19
CDR3aa: CASIGATNEKLFF; v_gene: TRBV19
CDR3aa: CASSLRTGAYEQYF; v_gene: TRBV28
CDR3aa: CASSQAGTADYGYTF; v_gene: TRBV4-1
CDR3aa: CASSQAGLAGGHEQYF; v_gene: TRBV4-2
CDR3aa: CASSSSGTSYEQYF; v_gene: TRBV7-9
CDR3aa: CASSLAQGITYEQYF; v_gene: TRBV5-4
CDR3aa: CASSQPRDRGREQYF; v_gene: TRBV4-1
CDR3aa: CSASGAAGRGTYEQYF; v_gene: TRBV20-1
CDR3aa: CASSSLVIDGGTSGRAYEQYF; v_gene: TRBV28
CDR3aa: CASRRQPDSYEQYF; v_gene: TRBV6-5
CDR3aa: CASRGQTYEQYF; v_gene: TRBV28
CDR3aa: CASSSGLRSNQPQHF; v_gene: TRBV27
CDR3aa: CASRDSLYGYTF; v_gene: TRBV6-5
CDR3aa: CASSPRNLLNSNQPQHF; v_gene: TRBV18
CDR3aa: CASSLGLADFRETQYF; v_gene: TRBV28
CDR3aa: CASSPMVGGGPYNEQFF; v_gene: TRBV4-2
CDR3aa: CASSSQWLAATNEKLFF; v_gene: TRBV11-3
CDR3aa: CAISDSQRTQIRGGYTF; v_gene: TRBV10-3
CDR3aa: CASSWTSGKYEQYF; v_gene: TRBV27
CDR3aa: CASSFPGVNNEQFF; v_gene: TRBV5-1
CDR3aa: CASSFSDGSNDEQFF; v_gene: TRBV27
CDR3aa: CSVGKKGDTYTEAFF; v_gene: TRBV29-1
CDR3aa: CASSQRGGETQYF; v_gene: TRBV23-1
CDR3aa: CASSLPRIARGGLYEQYF; v_gene: TRBV28
CDR3aa: CATRSGSFKDNEKLFF; v_gene: TRBV15
CDR3aa: CASSRIAGGSYEQYF; v_gene: TRBV7-6
CDR3aa: CAISEGLGSYEQYF; v_gene: TRBV10-3
CDR3aa: CASSYYQGLSDTQYF; v_gene: TRBV6-5
CDR3aa: CASSRLTGGDEKLFF; v_gene: TRBV5-6
CDR3aa: CASSPHSGTYEQYF; v_gene: TRBV6-5
CDR3aa: CSVDRTITEAFF; v_gene: TRBV29-1
CDR3aa: CASSRTGAYEQYF; v_gene: TRBV9
CDR3aa: CASSAPTAINEKLFF; v_gene: TRBV10-1
CDR3aa: CAISPDSLTSNYGYTF; v_gene: TRBV10-3
CDR3aa: CASSLVFSRLKYSPLHF; v_gene: TRBV5-1
CDR3aa: CASSEIQWHEQFF; v_gene: TRBV2
CDR3aa: CASSQLGREVGDTQYF; v_gene: TRBV4-1
CDR3aa: CASSLGRGQGGYEQYF; v_gene: TRBV27
CDR3aa: CASSVRDRGLSGNTIYF; v_gene: TRBV9
CDR3aa: CASSLNRGWNEKLFF; v_gene: TRBV7-8
CDR3aa: CASSASPGYEQYF; v_gene: TRBV25-1
CDR3aa: CASSPLIAGGNEQFF; v_gene: TRBV9
CDR3aa: CASSPRAAEAFF; v_gene: TRBV7-9
CDR3aa: CASSQVNFAYEQYF; v_gene: TRBV3-1/TRBV3-2
CDR3aa: CASRPQGAGETQYF; v_gene: TRBV28
CDR3aa: CASRPTGGDEQYF; v_gene: TRBV12-3/TRBV12-4
CDR3aa: CASREGVTGELFF; v_gene: TRBV11-3
CDR3aa: CASSYLSGIAKNIQYF; v_gene: TRBV6-5
CDR3aa: CASSFRLAPLNQPQHF; v_gene: TRBV7-9